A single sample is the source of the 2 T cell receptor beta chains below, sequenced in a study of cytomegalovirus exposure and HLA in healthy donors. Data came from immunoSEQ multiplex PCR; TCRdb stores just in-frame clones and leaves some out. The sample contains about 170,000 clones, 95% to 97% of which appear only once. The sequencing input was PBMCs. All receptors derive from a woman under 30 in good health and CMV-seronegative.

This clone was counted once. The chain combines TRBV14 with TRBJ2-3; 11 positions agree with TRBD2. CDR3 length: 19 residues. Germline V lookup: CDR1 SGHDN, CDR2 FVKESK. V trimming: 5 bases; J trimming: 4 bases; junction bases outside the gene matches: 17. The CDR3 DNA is TGTGCCAGCAGCACGACTAGCGGGGAGATCCAAATCTTCCCAGATACGCAGTATTTT. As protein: CASSTTSGEIQIFPDTQYF.

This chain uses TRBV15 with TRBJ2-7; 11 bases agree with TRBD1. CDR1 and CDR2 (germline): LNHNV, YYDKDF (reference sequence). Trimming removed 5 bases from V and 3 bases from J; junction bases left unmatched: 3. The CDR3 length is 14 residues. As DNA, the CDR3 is TGTGCCACCAGCCCAGGGACAGGGGGCTACGAGCAGTACTTC. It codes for CATSPGTGGYEQYF.